Presented here are 4 T cell receptor beta chains from one specimen sequenced in a study of blood T cell repertoires in COVID-19. Measured with immunoSEQ multiplex PCR; TCRdb has only the in-frame clones, and not every one. The sample yields 300,000 to 450,000 clones, around 84% seen once. The sequencing input was peripheral blood. The origin of the receptors is a human donor with acute or convalescent COVID-19. The donor label of this sample is uncertain.

This clone was observed a handful of times. This sequence joins TRBV29-1 and TRBJ2-7; TRBD1 matches at 7 bases. Germline V gene sequence: CDR1 SQVTM, CDR2 ANQGSEA. The CDR3 runs 15 residues. V shed 2 bases and J 5 bases; nucleotides not matched to a gene: 12. Written as DNA, the CDR3 is TGCAGCGTTGAAAAGGCAGGGGGTGGAATGGACGAGCAGTACTTC. It is translated as CSVEKAGGGMDEQYF.

This clone was counted a few times. The V gene is TRBV19, the J gene TRBJ1-1; no reliable D call. Germline assignment: CDR1 LNHDA and CDR2 SQIVND (reference sequence). CDR3 size: 14 residues. The V end was cut by 2 bases, the J end by 4 bases, with 11 bases between. The CDR3 region has the DNA TGTGCCAGTAGTATACATCCTGAGGGCACTGAAGCTTTCTTT. Residues: CASSIHPEGTEAFF.

V is TRBV29-1 and J is TRBJ2-1, with a possible D match to TRBD2 (6 bases). This CDR3 region has 13 residues. The germline CDR1 and CDR2 sequences are SQVTM and ANQGSEA. The germline V and J ends were trimmed by 7 bases and 9 bases, with 19 bases remaining between them. In DNA form, the CDR3 reads TGCAGCGGGAGGGGTGGCGGACGCGCTGAGCAGTTCTTC. This codes for CSGRGGGRAEQFF.

V gene TRBV6-6 combines with J gene TRBJ1-1, with D unclear. Germline V gene sequence: CDR1 MNHNY, CDR2 SVGAGI (reference sequence). The CDR3 is 13 amino acids. V lost 6 bases and J lost 2, with 10 bases in between. CDR3 amino acids: CASRPGGNTEAFF. Written as DNA, the CDR3 is TGTGCCAGCAGGCCCGGTGGTAACACTGAAGCTTTCTTT.